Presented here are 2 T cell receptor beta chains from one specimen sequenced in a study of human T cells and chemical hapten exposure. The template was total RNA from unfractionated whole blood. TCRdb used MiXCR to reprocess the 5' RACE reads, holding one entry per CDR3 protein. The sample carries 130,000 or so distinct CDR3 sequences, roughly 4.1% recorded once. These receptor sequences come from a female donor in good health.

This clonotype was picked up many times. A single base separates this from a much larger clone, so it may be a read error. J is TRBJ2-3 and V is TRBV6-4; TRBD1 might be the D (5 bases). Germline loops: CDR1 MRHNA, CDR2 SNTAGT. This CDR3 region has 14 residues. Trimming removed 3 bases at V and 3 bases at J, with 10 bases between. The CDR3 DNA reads TGTGCCAGCAGTGAGGGGCAGGGAACAGATACGCAGTATTTT. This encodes CASSEGQGTDTQYF.

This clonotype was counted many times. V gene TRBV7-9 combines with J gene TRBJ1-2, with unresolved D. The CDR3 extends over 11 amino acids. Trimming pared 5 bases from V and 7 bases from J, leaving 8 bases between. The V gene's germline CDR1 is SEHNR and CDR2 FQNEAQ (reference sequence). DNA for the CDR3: TGTGCCAGCAGCCCGGCCCTTGGCTACACCTTC. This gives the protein CASSPALGYTF.